This TCR beta chain was sequenced for a study of shared clonotypes between healthy human individuals. This was a deep-level run. Researchers divided each subset's genomic DNA evenly across several immunoSEQ plates. The assay was immunoSEQ multiplex PCR, and TCRdb's table has in-frame clones only and misses some. The data hold millions of clones, with roughly 94% observed a single time. The CDR3 has 14 amino acids. Trimming took 7 bases from V and 2 from J; bases not matched to a gene: 6. Germline values: CDR1 MDHEN, CDR2 SYDVKM. In the CD4+ fraction, cells were divided into CD45RA+ naive and CD45RA-negative memory subsets.

The source is a man between 18 and 35 years old in good health. Sequenced: naive CD4+ T cells sorted from blood. Described subset: CD45RA+ positively selected. V is TRBV28 and J is TRBJ1-2; 8 bases line up with TRBD1. In DNA, the CDR3 is TGTGCCAGCATGTTCCAGGGGGCCAACTATGGCTACACCTTC. Amino acid sequence: CASMFQGANYGYTF.